The 22 T cell receptor beta chains below all came from one sample that was sequenced in a study of control samples from healthy donors and cancer patients. Some clones are missing from TCRdb's copy, which holds only in-frame ones; the method was immunoSEQ multiplex PCR. The sample lists some 74,000 clones, about 94% occurring once. Sequences were obtained from blood. All receptors derive from a woman aged 25 to 45 in good health.

The chain joins TRBV7-9 to TRBJ1-1, with D possibly being TRBD1 (5 bases). Germline V CDR1 and CDR2: SEHNR, FQNEAQ (reference sequence). This CDR3 comprises 18 residues. V shed 5 bases and J shed 1 base, with 23 bases lying between them. The CDR3 bases are TGTGCCAGCAGCCTCATGGGGCCGCCCATAGCGGAGAACACTGAAGCTTTCTTT. As protein: CASSLMGPPIAENTEAFF.

The chain links TRBV10-3 to TRBJ2-5, with TRBD1 as a possible D gene (6 bases). The V end lost 4 bases, the J end lost 2 bases, and 11 bases lay between the germline ends. This CDR3 region has 14 residues. Germline loops: CDR1 ENHRY, CDR2 SYGVKD. The CDR3 DNA is TGTGCCATCAGTGCAGGGACAACTCAAGAGACCCAGTACTTC. The encoded protein is CAISAGTTQETQYF.

The V and J genes are TRBV5-4 and TRBJ2-3, with TRBD2 as a possible D gene (5 bases). Germline-derived CDR1 and CDR2 are SGHNT and YYREEE (reference sequence). Trimming took off 1 base at V and 1 base at J, with 10 bases between the two ends. The CDR3 spans 15 residues. The CDR3 here is CASSLREEGTDTQYF. In nucleotides, the CDR3 is TGTGCCAGCAGCTTGCGGGAAGAGGGCACAGATACGCAGTATTTT.

This chain links TRBV19 with TRBJ1-5, with a weak D call TRBD1 (5 bases). The CDR3 is 16 residues long. CDR1 is LNHDA and CDR2 is SQIVND in the germline V gene (reference sequence). Trimming stripped 5 bases from V and 2 bases from J, with 16 bases between. The CDR3 here is CASSLGLTGGNQPQHF. The CDR3 coding sequence is TGTGCCAGTAGTTTGGGCCTTACGGGGGGCAATCAGCCCCAGCATTTT.

This clone has a single count. The genes are TRBV19 and TRBJ1-2; weak D call: TRBD1 (5 bases). The V end was cut by 0 bases, the J end by 6 bases, with 8 bases between. Per the germline V gene, CDR1 is LNHDA and CDR2 is SQIVND (reference sequence). CDR3 length: 13 amino acids. This CDR3 reads CASSIDRVDGYTF. CDR3 nucleotides: TGTGCCAGTAGTATAGACAGGGTAGATGGCTACACCTTC.

The V and J genes are TRBV6-5 and TRBJ2-7; maybe TRBD1 (6 bases). The V end was cut by 7 bases, the J end by 6 bases, with 16 bases between. This CDR3 comprises 13 residues. Germline V lookup: CDR1 MNHEY, CDR2 SVGAGI. This CDR3 is CASISEQGSEQYV. CDR3 in DNA: TGTGCCAGCATTTCCGAACAGGGTAGCGAGCAGTACGTC.

The chain couples TRBV2 to TRBJ2-7; D remains ambiguous. The length of the CDR3 is 12 residues. The germline V gene encodes CDR1 SNHLY and CDR2 FYNNEI. Trimming took 1 base from V and 2 from J, leaving 3 bases between them. CDR3 DNA sequence: TGTGCCAGCAGTGAAGGGGCCTACGAGCAGTACGTC. It yields the protein CASSEGAYEQYV.

This clone was seen once. Different DNA sequences within this sample yield the same CDR3. The V call is TRBV2, the J call TRBJ1-1; D is undetermined. The V end lost 4 bases, the J end lost 1 base, and 7 bases lay between the germline ends. CDR3 length: 13 residues. Germline V gene sequence: CDR1 SNHLY, CDR2 FYNNEI. DNA for the CDR3: TGTGCCAGCAGTGGTCAAGGGAACACTGAAGCTTTCTTT. This translates into CASSGQGNTEAFF.

The V call is TRBV5-8, the J call TRBJ1-6; weak D call: TRBD1 (6 bases). From germline, CDR1 is SGHTS and CDR2 YDEGEE. This CDR3 has 17 residues. The V end was cut by 1 base, the J end by 8 bases, with 19 bases between. The CDR3 reads CASSLRGTRDMHSPLHF. CDR3 nucleotides: TGTGCCAGCAGCTTGAGGGGGACAAGGGACATGCATTCACCCCTCCACTTT.

The rearrangement uses TRBV6-6 and TRBJ2-7; D unclear. The CDR3 has 14 amino acids. V dropped 5 bases and J dropped 4 bases, with 15 bases sitting between them. Germline V gene data show CDR1 as MNHNY and CDR2 as SVGAGI (reference sequence). The CDR3 DNA reads TGTGCCAGCAGTCCAATTAACCCCCGGTACGAGCAGTACTTC. Its protein is CASSPINPRYEQYF.

The rearrangement uses TRBV30 and TRBJ1-6; D gene unclear. Trimming left V 3 bases short and J 7 bases short, with 16 bases between. Germline CDR1 is GTSNPN and CDR2 is SVGIG (reference sequence). CDR3 length: 15 residues. The CDR3 DNA is TGTGCCTGGAGATGGCAAAGGAGCGGGAATTCACCCCTCCACTTT. The encoded protein is CAWRWQRSGNSPLHF.

This chain links TRBV5-1 with TRBJ1-5; the D is unclear. V lost 0 bases and J 0 bases, leaving 7 bases between the germline ends. CDR3 length: 15 residues. The germline V gene has CDR1 SGHRS and CDR2 YFSETQ. In DNA, the CDR3 is TGCGCCAGCAGCTTGGGACATAATAGCAATCAGCCCCAGCATTTT. Residues: CASSLGHNSNQPQHF. Full variable domain (rest looked up from reference TRBV5-1 and TRBJ1-5): KAGVTQTPRYLIKTRGQQVTLSCSPISGHRSVSWYQQTPGQGLQFLFEYFSETQRNKGNFPGRFSGRQFSNSRSEMNVSTLELGDSALYLCASSLGHNSNQPQHFGDGTRLSIL.

The chain joins TRBV12-3 or TRBV12-4 to TRBJ2-3; D is undetermined. Trimming cost V 8 bases and J 8 bases, with 5 bases left between them. This CDR3 has 9 residues. CDR3 DNA sequence: TGTGCCAGCCAGATTACGCAGTATTTT. Amino acids: CASQITQYF.

J is TRBJ1-3 and V is TRBV9; 12 nucleotides agree with TRBD1. With 4 bases clipped from V and 2 bases from J, the junction kept 4 bases outside the gene matches. CDR1 is SGDLS and CDR2 is YYNGEE in the germline V gene. The CDR3 is made up of 16 amino acids. Here the CDR3 DNA reads TGTGCCAGCAGCCCGGGACAGGGGGCCGCTGGAAACACCATATATTTT. It translates to CASSPGQGAAGNTIYF. Full variable domain (missing parts from reference TRBV9 and TRBJ1-3): DSGVTQTPKHLITATGQRVTLRCSPRSGDLSVYWYQQSLDQGLQFLIQYYNGEERAKGNILERFSAQQFPDLHSELNLSSLELGDSALYFCASSPGQGAAGNTIYFGEGSWLTVV.

The chain employs TRBV5-4 and TRBJ2-7; 7 bases agree with TRBD1. V gave up 5 bases and J gave up 2 bases; unmatched junction bases: 7. The CDR3 has 14 amino acids. Germline V gene lookup returns CDR1 SGHNT and CDR2 YYREEE (reference sequence). The CDR3 loop is CASRQGTDTYEQYV. The CDR3 nucleotides read TGTGCCAGCAGGCAGGGGACAGACACCTACGAGCAGTACGTC.

The V gene is TRBV9, the J gene TRBJ2-1; a weak D match, TRBD2 (6 bases). V was clipped by 1 base and J by 9 bases, with 11 bases between them. The CDR3 covers 13 residues. The germline V gene encodes CDR1 SGDLS and CDR2 YYNGEE. DNA of the CDR3: TGTGCCAGCAGCGTAATGGGGACTGGTGAGCAGTTCTTC. It translates to CASSVMGTGEQFF.

In DNA form, the CDR3 reads TGTGCCAGCAGCCAAGGACTAGCGGGGGTCTACAATGAGCAGTTCTTC. Its translation: CASSQGLAGVYNEQFF. J is TRBJ2-1 and V is TRBV3-1 (or the pseudogene TRBV3-2), with TRBD2 matching over 12 bases. The length of the CDR3 is 16 residues. J was trimmed by 3 bases and V by 1 base; bases with no gene match: 1. Germline-derived CDR1 and CDR2 are LGHDT and YNNKEL (reference sequence).

V and J are TRBV30 and TRBJ2-5; D may be TRBD1 (6 bases). The germline CDR1 and CDR2 sequences are GTSNPN and SVGIG (reference sequence). The CDR3 loop spans 14 amino acids. Trimming took 3 bases from V and 0 from J, leaving 11 bases between them. The CDR3, as DNA: TGTGCCTGGAGACTCAGGGGTTACCAAGAGACCCAGTACTTC. This encodes CAWRLRGYQETQYF.

This clone was counted only a few times. The rearrangement joins TRBV15 to TRBJ1-2, with D maybe TRBD1 (6 bases). CDR3 length: 14 residues. Germline lookup yields CDR1 LNHNV and CDR2 YYDKDF (reference sequence). Trimming took 5 bases from V and 7 from J, leaving 17 bases between them. The CDR3 reads CATSPRTVPGGYTF. The CDR3 DNA sequence: TGTGCCACCAGCCCTCGGACAGTGCCCGGTGGCTACACCTTC.

This chain uses TRBV9 with TRBJ1-2; D gene unclear. CDR3 length: 15 residues. Per germline, CDR1 SGDLS and CDR2 YYNGEE. Trimming stripped 0 bases from V and 1 base from J, with 10 bases between. CDR3: CASSVDTALNYGYTF. As DNA, the CDR3 is TGTGCCAGCAGCGTAGACACCGCTCTTAACTATGGCTACACCTTC.

In regard to this clone: One junction end does not reproduce the germline sequence, and a read error may be involved. This chain links TRBV2 with TRBJ2-1; D may be TRBD1 or TRBD2 (5 bases each). Germline V gene lookup returns CDR1 SNHLY and CDR2 FYNNEI. The CDR3 is 11 residues long. CDR3 sequence: CASSESPRGIF. Written as DNA, the CDR3 is TGTGCCAGCAGTGAATCGCCGAGGGGCATCTTC.

This chain joins TRBV6-5 and TRBJ1-2, with D maybe TRBD1 (5 bases). The germline V and J ends were trimmed by 8 bases and 6 bases, with 19 bases remaining between them. The CDR3 totals 14 residues. Germline assignment: CDR1 MNHEY and CDR2 SVGAGI. The CDR3 region has the DNA TGTGCCAGCGAGGGGAAGGGTGAGGAACATGGCTACACCTTC. Its protein product is CASEGKGEEHGYTF.